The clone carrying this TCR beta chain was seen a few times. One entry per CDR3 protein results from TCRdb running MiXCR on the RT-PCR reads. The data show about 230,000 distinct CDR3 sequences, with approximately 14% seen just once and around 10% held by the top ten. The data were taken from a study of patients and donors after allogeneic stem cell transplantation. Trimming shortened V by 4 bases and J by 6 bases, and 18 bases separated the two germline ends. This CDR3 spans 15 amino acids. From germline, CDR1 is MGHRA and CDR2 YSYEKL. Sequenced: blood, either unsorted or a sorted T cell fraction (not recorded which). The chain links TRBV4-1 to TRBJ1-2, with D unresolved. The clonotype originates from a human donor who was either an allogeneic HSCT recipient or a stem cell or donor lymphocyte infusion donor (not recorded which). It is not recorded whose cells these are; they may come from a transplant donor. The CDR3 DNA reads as TGCGCCAGCAGCCCCTCTGGCTGGTCGCGGGATGGCTACACCTTC. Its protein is CASSPSGWSRDGYTF.